A selection of T cell receptor beta chains follows, all from one sample in a study of beta chain features in type 1 diabetes. Measured with immunoSEQ multiplex PCR; TCRdb has only the in-frame clones, and not every one. Altogether hundreds of thousands of clones are present, 17% being singletons, with the ten largest covering about 0.025%. Input material: naive CD4+ T cells from blood. The origin of the receptors is a woman aged 18-35 years in good health. The CDR3 runs from the conserved cysteine through the conserved F or W. The order of the fields is CDR3 protein, CDR3 DNA, clone size, CDR3 length, V gene, J gene, D gene. D genes are given only for firm matches. Size tells how often a clone was seen (once, few, many) or the class of an expanded clone, and some rows leave it out.

CDR3aa: CASSQPNSGSRGNEQFF
CDR3nt: TGTGCCAGCAGCCAGCCGAATAGCGGGAGCCGGGGTAACGAGCAGTTCTTC
abundance: .
len: 17
v_gene: TRBV4-2
j_gene: TRBJ2-1
d_gene: TRBD2

CDR3aa: CASSLGVTSYNEQFF
CDR3nt: TGCGCCAGCAGCTTAGGCGTAACCTCCTACAATGAGCAGTTCTTC
abundance: .
len: 15
v_gene: TRBV5-1
j_gene: TRBJ2-1
d_gene: .

CDR3aa: CASCVEADQPQHF
CDR3nt: TGTGCCAGCTGTGTCGAAGCCGATCAGCCCCAGCATTTT
abundance: .
len: 13
v_gene: TRBV2
j_gene: TRBJ1-5
d_gene: .

CDR3aa: CASSLARDREAGANVLTF
CDR3nt: TGTGCCAGCAGCTTAGCCAGAGACAGGGAGGCTGGGGCCAACGTCCTGACTTTC
abundance: .
len: 18
v_gene: TRBV7-9
j_gene: TRBJ2-6
d_gene: .

CDR3aa: CASSVTSGGWTEAFF
CDR3nt: TGTGCCAGCAGCGTAACATCAGGGGGCTGGACTGAAGCTTTCTTT
abundance: few
len: 15
v_gene: TRBV9
j_gene: TRBJ1-1
d_gene: TRBD1

CDR3aa: CASSRSAFFGYTF
CDR3nt: TGTGCCAGCAGTAGGTCAGCTTTTTTTGGCTACACCTTC
abundance: .
len: 13
v_gene: TRBV6-5
j_gene: TRBJ1-2
d_gene: .

CDR3aa: CASSLNLLALRNIQYF
CDR3nt: TGTGCCAGCAGCTTGAATCTTCTTGCCCTGAGAAACATTCAGTACTTC
abundance: .
len: 16
v_gene: TRBV5-5
j_gene: TRBJ2-4
d_gene: .

CDR3aa: CAIRTGDGYEQYF
CDR3nt: TGTGCCATCAGGACAGGGGACGGCTACGAGCAGTACTTC
abundance: .
len: 13
v_gene: TRBV10-3
j_gene: TRBJ2-7
d_gene: TRBD1

CDR3aa: CASRVEAVLTGELFF
CDR3nt: TGTGCCAGCAGGGTGGAGGCGGTCCTCACCGGGGAGCTGTTTTTT
abundance: few
len: 15
v_gene: TRBV7-8
j_gene: TRBJ2-2
d_gene: .

CDR3aa: CASSLFQEGNTGELFF
CDR3nt: TGTGCCAGCAGTTTATTCCAGGAGGGGAACACCGGGGAGCTGTTTTTT
abundance: .
len: 16
v_gene: TRBV28
j_gene: TRBJ2-2
d_gene: .

CDR3aa: CASSRGNTGELFF
CDR3nt: TGTGCCAGCAGCCGGGGGAACACCGGGGAGCTGTTTTTT
abundance: few
len: 13
v_gene: TRBV7-2
j_gene: TRBJ2-2
d_gene: .

CDR3aa: CASTALERQYF
CDR3nt: TGTGCCAGCACCGCCCTGGAACGGCAGTACTTC
abundance: few
len: 11
v_gene: TRBV2
j_gene: TRBJ2-7
d_gene: .

CDR3aa: CTSSQGEPTSGRAYEQFF
CDR3nt: TGCACCAGCAGCCAAGGGGAACCTACTAGCGGGAGGGCGTATGAGCAGTTCTTC
abundance: few
len: 18
v_gene: TRBV1
j_gene: TRBJ2-1
d_gene: .

CDR3aa: CASSPAQPNTEAFF
CDR3nt: TGTGCCAGCAGCCCCGCGCAGCCTAACACTGAAGCTTTCTTT
abundance: few
len: 14
v_gene: TRBV7-9
j_gene: TRBJ1-1
d_gene: .

CDR3aa: CATSRGLTSGRVYNEQFF
CDR3nt: TGTGCCACCAGCAGAGGCCTGACTAGCGGGAGGGTCTACAATGAGCAGTTCTTC
abundance: few
len: 18
v_gene: TRBV15
j_gene: TRBJ2-1
d_gene: TRBD2

CDR3aa: CASSSGAGWPDTQYF
CDR3nt: TGCGCCAGCAGCTCGGGGGCGGGATGGCCAGATACGCAGTATTTT
abundance: .
len: 15
v_gene: TRBV5-1
j_gene: TRBJ2-3
d_gene: .

CDR3aa: CASSLRQGLYDEQFF
CDR3nt: TGTGCCAGCAGCTTGAGACAGGGGTTATACGATGAGCAGTTCTTC
abundance: .
len: 15
v_gene: TRBV7-6
j_gene: TRBJ2-1
d_gene: TRBD1

CDR3aa: CSARGVYEQYF
CDR3nt: TGCAGTGCTAGAGGCGTCTACGAGCAGTACTTC
abundance: .
len: 11
v_gene: TRBV20-1
j_gene: TRBJ2-7
d_gene: .

CDR3aa: CASSEVGLQPQHF
CDR3nt: TGTGCCAGCAGTGAGGTGGGGCTGCAGCCCCAGCATTTT
abundance: .
len: 13
v_gene: TRBV2
j_gene: TRBJ1-5
d_gene: .

CDR3aa: CASSQRLYEQYF
CDR3nt: TGCGCCAGCAGTCAACGACTGTACGAGCAGTACTTC
abundance: few
len: 12
v_gene: TRBV23-1
j_gene: TRBJ2-7
d_gene: .

CDR3aa: CASSYGRTDTQYF
CDR3nt: TGTGCCAGCAGCTACGGGAGGACGGATACGCAGTATTTT
abundance: few
len: 13
v_gene: TRBV7-9
j_gene: TRBJ2-3
d_gene: TRBD2

CDR3aa: CASSIEGGELFF
CDR3nt: TGTGCCAGTAGTATAGAAGGCGGGGAGCTGTTTTTT
abundance: few
len: 12
v_gene: TRBV19
j_gene: TRBJ2-2
d_gene: .

CDR3aa: CASSILAGAVSYNEQFF
CDR3nt: TGTGCCAGCAGCATACTAGCGGGAGCAGTGTCCTACAATGAGCAGTTCTTC
abundance: few
len: 17
v_gene: TRBV2
j_gene: TRBJ2-1
d_gene: TRBD2

CDR3aa: CASRHQETQYF
CDR3nt: TGTGCCAGCAGACACCAAGAGACCCAGTACTTC
abundance: few
len: 11
v_gene: TRBV7-9
j_gene: TRBJ2-5
d_gene: .

CDR3aa: CASSEGVRTDTQYF
CDR3nt: TGTGCCAGCAGTGAAGGGGTGCGCACAGATACGCAGTATTTT
abundance: .
len: 14
v_gene: TRBV7-3
j_gene: TRBJ2-3
d_gene: .